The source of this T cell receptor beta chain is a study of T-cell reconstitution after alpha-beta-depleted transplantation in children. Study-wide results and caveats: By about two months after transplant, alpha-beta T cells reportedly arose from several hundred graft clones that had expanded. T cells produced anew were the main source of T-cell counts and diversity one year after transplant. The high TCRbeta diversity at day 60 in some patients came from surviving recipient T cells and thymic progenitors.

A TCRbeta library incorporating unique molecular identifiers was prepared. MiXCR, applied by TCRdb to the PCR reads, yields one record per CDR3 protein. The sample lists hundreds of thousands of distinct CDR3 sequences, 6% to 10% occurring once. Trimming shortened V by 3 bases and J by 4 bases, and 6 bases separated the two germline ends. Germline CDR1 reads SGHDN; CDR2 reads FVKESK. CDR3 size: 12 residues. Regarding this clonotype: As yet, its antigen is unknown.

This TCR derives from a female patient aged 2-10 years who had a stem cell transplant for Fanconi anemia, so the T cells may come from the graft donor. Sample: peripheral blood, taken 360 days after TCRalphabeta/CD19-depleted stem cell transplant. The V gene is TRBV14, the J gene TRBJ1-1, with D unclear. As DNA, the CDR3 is TGTGCCAGCAGCCAGATTATCACTGAAGCTTTCTTT. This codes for CASSQIITEAFF. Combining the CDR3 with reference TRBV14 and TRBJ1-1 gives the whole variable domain EAGVTQFPSHSVIEKGQTVTLRCDPISGHDNLYWYRRVMGKEIKFLLHFVKESKQDESGMPNNRFLAERTGGTYSTLKVQPAELEDSGVYFCASSQIITEAFFGQGTRLTVV.